The rows below give T cell receptor beta chains drawn from one sample of a study of cytomegalovirus exposure and HLA in healthy donors. Libraries were prepared by immunoSEQ multiplex PCR; TCRdb keeps only in-frame clonotypes and omits some of them. The sample has roughly 100,000 clones; more than 9.5% are singletons. The sample comprised PBMCs. The receptors were gathered from a man in his forties or fifties in good health and CMV-seropositive. CDR3s include the opening cysteine and the closing phenylalanine or tryptophan. A D gene is named only where the DNA matches it firmly. The size of a clone is reported for some rows only, either as once, few or many, or as a class for expanded clones.

len: 13
j_gene: TRBJ2-5
d_gene: -
v_gene: TRBV10-3
abundance: few
CDR3nt: TGTGCCATCAGTGAGTCGGCTCAAGAGACCCAGTACTTC
CDR3aa: CAISESAQETQYF

len: 13
j_gene: TRBJ2-7
d_gene: -
v_gene: TRBV5-6
abundance: few
CDR3nt: TGTGCCAGCAGCCCCCGCGGTGCCTACGAGCAGTACTTC
CDR3aa: CASSPRGAYEQYF

len: 15
j_gene: TRBJ2-1
d_gene: TRBD2
v_gene: TRBV7-9
abundance: -
CDR3nt: TGTGCCAGCAGCCACGGACTAGGCCTTTACAATGAGCAGTTCTTC
CDR3aa: CASSHGLGLYNEQFF

len: 15
j_gene: TRBJ2-1
d_gene: TRBD2
v_gene: TRBV6-1
abundance: few
CDR3nt: TGTGCCAGCAGAGTGACTAGCGGGATGATAAATGAGCAGTTCTTC
CDR3aa: CASRVTSGMINEQFF

len: 15
j_gene: TRBJ2-5
d_gene: TRBD2
v_gene: TRBV11-2
abundance: -
CDR3nt: TGTGCCAGCAGCTTAGATCCATGGGGGGGAGAGACCCAGTACTTC
CDR3aa: CASSLDPWGGETQYF

len: 15
j_gene: TRBJ1-4
d_gene: TRBD1
v_gene: TRBV9
abundance: -
CDR3nt: TGTGCCAGCAGCCCCGGCCAGGGGGCGATTGAAAAACTGTTTTTT
CDR3aa: CASSPGQGAIEKLFF

len: 16
j_gene: TRBJ1-3
d_gene: -
v_gene: TRBV6-1
abundance: -
CDR3nt: TGTGACAGCAGTGAAGCTTCCGAGGGCTCTGGCAACACCATATATTTT
CDR3aa: CDSSEASEGSGNTIYF

len: 15
j_gene: TRBJ2-2
d_gene: TRBD1
v_gene: TRBV19
abundance: -
CDR3nt: TGTGCCAGTAGTTCGACAGGGAGAGGCACCGGGGAGCTGTTTTTT
CDR3aa: CASSSTGRGTGELFF

len: 13
j_gene: TRBJ1-1
d_gene: TRBD1
v_gene: TRBV5-1
abundance: -
CDR3nt: TGCGCCAGCATGTCGACAGGGGGAACTGAAGCTTTCTTT
CDR3aa: CASMSTGGTEAFF

len: 16
j_gene: TRBJ2-1
d_gene: -
v_gene: TRBV27
abundance: -
CDR3nt: TGTGCCAGCAACCGTGAGGGTATCGTCTCCTACAATGAGCAGTTCTTC
CDR3aa: CASNREGIVSYNEQFF

len: 15
j_gene: TRBJ2-1
d_gene: -
v_gene: TRBV6-6
abundance: few
CDR3nt: TGTGCCAGCAGTAAAACCGGGGGTGGGCTAAATGAGCAGTTCTTC
CDR3aa: CASSKTGGGLNEQFF

len: 15
j_gene: TRBJ1-1
d_gene: -
v_gene: TRBV6-5
abundance: -
CDR3nt: TGTGCCAGCAGTCCCCCTCAGGGTACGAACACTGAAGCTTTCTTT
CDR3aa: CASSPPQGTNTEAFF

len: 15
j_gene: TRBJ2-7
d_gene: TRBD2
v_gene: TRBV6-5
abundance: -
CDR3nt: TGTGCCAGCACCCCGTCCGGGACTAGACGCTACGAGCAGTACTTC
CDR3aa: CASTPSGTRRYEQYF

len: 14
j_gene: TRBJ1-5
d_gene: -
v_gene: TRBV19
abundance: -
CDR3nt: TGTGCCAGTTGGGGGCACAGCTCCAATCAGCCCCAGCATTTT
CDR3aa: CASWGHSSNQPQHF

len: 15
j_gene: TRBJ1-4
d_gene: TRBD1
v_gene: TRBV6-1
abundance: -
CDR3nt: TGTGCCAGCGGCGGAACGAGGGGGCGCGGTGAAAAACTGTTTTTT
CDR3aa: CASGGTRGRGEKLFF

len: 15
j_gene: TRBJ2-1
d_gene: -
v_gene: TRBV11-2
abundance: -
CDR3nt: TGTGCCAGCAGCCTCGGGACTTTCGAAGGCAATGAGCAGTTCTTC
CDR3aa: CASSLGTFEGNEQFF

len: 20
j_gene: TRBJ2-1
d_gene: TRBD2
v_gene: TRBV19
abundance: -
CDR3nt: TGTGCCAGTAGTACCCCTCAGGAGGGCCAAGCGGGAAGCTCCTACAATGAGCAGTTCTTC
CDR3aa: CASSTPQEGQAGSSYNEQFF

len: 13
j_gene: TRBJ2-7
d_gene: TRBD2
v_gene: TRBV6-5
abundance: -
CDR3nt: TGTCCCCCGGGGACTAGCCTTTCGTACGAGCAGTACTTC
CDR3aa: CPPGTSLSYEQYF

len: 13
j_gene: TRBJ2-1
d_gene: TRBD2
v_gene: TRBV30
abundance: -
CDR3nt: TGTGCCCGAGAGCGGGAGGGCCGCAATGAGCAGTTCTTC
CDR3aa: CAREREGRNEQFF

len: 15
j_gene: TRBJ1-5
d_gene: TRBD1
v_gene: TRBV2
abundance: few
CDR3nt: TGTGCCAGCAGCGAGGACAGGGCACGAGGTCAGCCCCAGCATTTT
CDR3aa: CASSEDRARGQPQHF

len: 13
j_gene: TRBJ1-5
d_gene: TRBD1
v_gene: TRBV6-6
abundance: few
CDR3nt: TGTGCCAGCACCAGGGGGTTAAATCAGCCCCAGCATTTT
CDR3aa: CASTRGLNQPQHF

len: 15
j_gene: TRBJ2-1
d_gene: -
v_gene: TRBV11-2
abundance: -
CDR3nt: TGTGCCAGCAGCTTTCTTACTAGCTTCTACAATGAGCAGTTCTTC
CDR3aa: CASSFLTSFYNEQFF

len: 11
j_gene: TRBJ2-5
d_gene: -
v_gene: TRBV29-1
abundance: -
CDR3nt: TGCAGCACAGTGGAAGGAGAGACCCAGTACTTC
CDR3aa: CSTVEGETQYF

len: 16
j_gene: TRBJ2-3
d_gene: TRBD2
v_gene: TRBV28
abundance: few
CDR3nt: TGTGCCAGCAGCACGGCGGCTAGCGGGAGCACAGATACGCAGTATTTT
CDR3aa: CASSTAASGSTDTQYF

len: 15
j_gene: TRBJ2-3
d_gene: TRBD2
v_gene: TRBV30
abundance: few
CDR3nt: TGTGCCTGGAGTCCGGGACTAGCGGAGACAGATACGCAGTATTTT
CDR3aa: CAWSPGLAETDTQYF

len: 14
j_gene: TRBJ2-3
d_gene: TRBD2
v_gene: TRBV7-2
abundance: -
CDR3nt: TGTGCCAGCAGCGGGAGGGCCCCCGCAGATACGCAGTATTTT
CDR3aa: CASSGRAPADTQYF

len: 15
j_gene: TRBJ1-2
d_gene: -
v_gene: TRBV18
abundance: -
CDR3nt: TGTGCCAGCTCACAATCAAACGGACAGATCTATGGCTACACCTTC
CDR3aa: CASSQSNGQIYGYTF

len: 20
j_gene: TRBJ2-4
d_gene: -
v_gene: TRBV4-1
abundance: -
CDR3nt: TGCGCCAGCAGCCAAGGGATAATTGGGACAAGGATGGTAGCCAAAAACATTCAGTACTTC
CDR3aa: CASSQGIIGTRMVAKNIQYF

len: 15
j_gene: TRBJ2-7
d_gene: TRBD2
v_gene: TRBV28
abundance: -
CDR3nt: TGTGCCAGCAGTACCCCCGGGACTAGCGACTACGAGCAGTACTTC
CDR3aa: CASSTPGTSDYEQYF

len: 15
j_gene: TRBJ1-5
d_gene: -
v_gene: TRBV6-6
abundance: -
CDR3nt: TGTGCCAGCAGTTACAGTGGCACTAGCAATCAGCCCCAGCATTTT
CDR3aa: CASSYSGTSNQPQHF

len: 16
j_gene: TRBJ2-1
d_gene: TRBD2
v_gene: TRBV5-1
abundance: -
CDR3nt: TGCGCCAGCAGCTTGGGTGCGGGAGCTGGGTACAATGAGCAGTTCTTC
CDR3aa: CASSLGAGAGYNEQFF

len: 15
j_gene: TRBJ2-1
d_gene: -
v_gene: TRBV14
abundance: few
CDR3nt: TGTGCCAGCAGCCGCTGGGCGGGCGGCTACAATGAGCAGTTCTTC
CDR3aa: CASSRWAGGYNEQFF

len: 15
j_gene: TRBJ2-1
d_gene: TRBD1
v_gene: TRBV28
abundance: -
CDR3nt: TGTGCCAGCTTCAAAGCCGGGACAGGGAAGAATGAGCAGTTCTTC
CDR3aa: CASFKAGTGKNEQFF

len: 14
j_gene: TRBJ1-1
d_gene: TRBD1
v_gene: TRBV10-1
abundance: -
CDR3nt: TGCGCCAGCAGTGAGTCCGGCAGGGGGACTGAAGCTTTCTTT
CDR3aa: CASSESGRGTEAFF

len: 16
j_gene: TRBJ2-2
d_gene: -
v_gene: TRBV5-4
abundance: few
CDR3nt: TGTGCCAGCAGCTTGGGCGGTCACTCCGATGGCGGGGAGCTGTTTTTT
CDR3aa: CASSLGGHSDGGELFF

len: 12
j_gene: TRBJ2-5
d_gene: TRBD2
v_gene: TRBV7-2
abundance: few
CDR3nt: TGTGCCAGCAACTTCCTAGCGGGAGCGCTGTACTTC
CDR3aa: CASNFLAGALYF

len: 13
j_gene: TRBJ1-5
d_gene: -
v_gene: TRBV27
abundance: -
CDR3nt: TGTGCCAGCAGTTTAGGGAGCCATCAGCCCCAGCATTTT
CDR3aa: CASSLGSHQPQHF

len: 14
j_gene: TRBJ2-2
d_gene: TRBD1
v_gene: TRBV30
abundance: few
CDR3nt: TGTGCCTGGAGTTTAGGACAGGGGGCCGGGGAGCTGTTTTTT
CDR3aa: CAWSLGQGAGELFF

len: 15
j_gene: TRBJ2-1
d_gene: TRBD2
v_gene: TRBV9
abundance: few
CDR3nt: TGTGCCAGCAGCGTTACTAGCGGGTCATACAATGAGCAGTTCTTC
CDR3aa: CASSVTSGSYNEQFF

len: 17
j_gene: TRBJ2-1
d_gene: TRBD2
v_gene: TRBV6-1
abundance: few
CDR3nt: TGTGCCAGCAGTGGGACTAGCGGGACAACTAGGCTTAATGAGCAGTTCTTC
CDR3aa: CASSGTSGTTRLNEQFF

len: 14
j_gene: TRBJ2-1
d_gene: -
v_gene: TRBV4-3
abundance: few
CDR3nt: TGCGCCAGCAGCCAAAGAAGGATGGGGGGTGAGCAGTTCTTC
CDR3aa: CASSQRRMGGEQFF

len: 15
j_gene: TRBJ2-3
d_gene: TRBD2
v_gene: TRBV5-1
abundance: few
CDR3nt: TGCGCCAGCAGCCTAATAGCGGGAGACGCAGATACGCAGTATTTT
CDR3aa: CASSLIAGDADTQYF

len: 15
j_gene: TRBJ2-7
d_gene: -
v_gene: TRBV21-1
abundance: many
CDR3nt: TGTGCCAGCAGCAAAGACGCGGGACTAGCGGGAGGGCAGTACTTC
CDR3aa: CASSKDAGLAGGQYF

len: 13
j_gene: TRBJ1-2
d_gene: -
v_gene: TRBV6-1
abundance: -
CDR3nt: TGTGCCAGCAGTTCTCTATTGAGTTATGGCTACACCTTC
CDR3aa: CASSSLLSYGYTF